The 19 T cell receptor beta chains reported below all come from one sample, sequenced in a study of radiation and T cells in renal cell carcinoma. Assay used: immunoSEQ multiplex PCR; TCRdb lists only in-frame clones, some missing. Counted here are approximately 110,000 clones, around 84% occurring once; the ten biggest clones make up about 3%. Regarding time point: baseline pretreatment blood. Treatment meaning: 15 Gy SBRT to primary tumor, nephrectomy 4 weeks later. Specimen: blood, collected from a patient whose treatment included radiotherapy and nephrectomy. The receptor set was obtained from a woman aged 55-70 years with renal cell carcinoma.

This clone has a single count. This chain links TRBV7-6 with TRBJ2-2; the D gene is possibly TRBD2 (5 bases). Germline V lookup: CDR1 SGHVS, CDR2 FNYEAQ. CDR3 length: 14 residues. The V and J ends lost 5 bases and 4 bases respectively, with 11 bases between them. The CDR3 DNA sequence: TGTGCCAGCAGCCCTGGTGAGGGCACCGGGGAGCTGTTTTTT. Translated, it gives CASSPGEGTGELFF.

CDR3 coding DNA: TGCGCCAGCAGCGGAGGACAGGGGGGAACTACCAGCACAGATACGCAGTATTTT. Translating gives CASSGGQGGTTSTDTQYF. The rearrangement joins TRBV5-1 to TRBJ2-3; TRBD1 matches at 10 bases. With 4 bases clipped from V and 0 bases from J, the junction kept 11 bases outside the gene matches. CDR1 and CDR2 from the germline V gene are SGHRS and YFSETQ. This CDR3 spans 18 amino acids.

This chain links TRBV15 with TRBJ1-5, with D possibly being TRBD1 (5 bases). The CDR3 covers 15 residues. V lost 5 bases to trimming and J lost 1 base, with 12 bases between them. Germline CDR1 reads LNHNV; CDR2 reads YYDKDF (reference sequence). The CDR3 here is CATSPPGSSNQPQHF. CDR3 DNA: TGTGCCACCAGCCCTCCAGGGAGCAGCAATCAGCCCCAGCATTTT.

The chain employs TRBV5-4 and TRBJ1-1; 9 nucleotides agree with TRBD1. CDR3 length: 14 residues. CDR1 and CDR2 from the germline V gene are SGHNT and YYREEE (reference sequence). After removal of 3 bases from V and 3 bases from J, the junction contained 3 bases not matched to a gene. As DNA, the CDR3 is TGTGCCAGCAGCTGGACAGGGGAGTACACTGAAGCTTTCTTT. Protein: CASSWTGEYTEAFF.

The genes are TRBV7-8 and TRBJ1-3; D gene uncertain. Germline CDR1 reads SGHVS; CDR2 reads FQNEAQ. With 5 bases removed from V and 0 bases from J, the gap between germline ends came to 14 bases. The CDR3 has 16 residues. CDR3 coding DNA: TGTGCCAGCAGCCTCAATCTGGACGGCTCTGGAAACACCATATATTTT. Amino acids: CASSLNLDGSGNTIYF. Full variable domain (rest looked up from reference TRBV7-8 and TRBJ1-3): GAGVSQSPRYKVAKRGQDVALRCDPISGHVSLFWYQQALGQGPEFLTYFQNEAQLDKSGLPSDRFFAERPEGSVSTLKIQRTQQEDSAVYLCASSLNLDGSGNTIYFGEGSWLTVV.

The J gene is TRBJ2-1, the V gene TRBV5-8; D could derive from TRBD1 or TRBD2 (5 bases each). Germline CDR1 is SGHTS and CDR2 is YDEGEE. The ends were cut back, 0 bases at V and 1 base at J, with 5 bases in the middle. This CDR3 is 14 amino acids long. Here the CDR3 reads CASSLGGSYNEQFF. CDR3 nucleotide sequence: TGTGCCAGCAGCTTGGGGGGGTCCTACAATGAGCAGTTCTTC.

The chain combines TRBV11-3 with TRBJ2-1; the match to TRBD2 covers 7 bases. The V segment lost 5 bases and the J segment 8 bases; nucleotides outside the gene matches: 6. Germline CDR1 SGHNT, CDR2 YENEEA. CDR3 length: 13 residues. CDR3 protein: CASSPGLGHEQFF. CDR3 DNA sequence: TGTGCCAGCAGCCCAGGACTAGGCCATGAGCAGTTCTTC.

The genes are TRBV7-9 and TRBJ2-7; TRBD2 is a possible D gene (6 bases). The V gene's germline CDR1 is SEHNR and CDR2 FQNEAQ (reference sequence). The CDR3 length is 15 residues. V lost 5 bases and J lost 5, with 19 bases in between. CDR3 in amino acids: CASSLPGDGPHEQYF. CDR3 bases: TGTGCCAGCAGCCTACCGGGGGATGGTCCCCACGAGCAGTACTTC.

The chain combines TRBV27 with TRBJ2-1; 10 bases map to TRBD2. There are 15 residues in the CDR3. Germline CDR1 reads MNHEY; CDR2 reads SMNVEV (reference sequence). V lost 5 bases and J lost 5; bases outside the gene matches: 6. This CDR3 is CASSKWTSGNNEQFF. The DNA of the CDR3 is TGTGCCAGCAGTAAGTGGACTAGCGGAAACAATGAGCAGTTCTTC.

This clone showed up just once. V and J are TRBV28 and TRBJ1-2; D remains unclear. This CDR3 region has 11 residues. Trimming took off 4 bases at V and 9 bases at J, with 9 bases between the two ends. Germline loops: CDR1 MDHEN, CDR2 SYDVKM. CDR3 residues: CASSSVKRYTF. The CDR3 region has the DNA TGTGCCAGCAGTTCCGTTAAACGCTACACCTTC.

The chain carries TRBV9 and TRBJ1-5; D is perhaps TRBD1 (6 bases). Between the trimmed V and J ends, which lost 3 bases and 6 bases, there was a span of 16 bases. The CDR3 sequence is 15 residues long. Per the germline V gene, CDR1 is SGDLS and CDR2 is YYNGEE. CDR3 in DNA: TGTGCCAGCAGCGCCGAGGGGGGGCTGGGTCAGCCCCAGCATTTT. This encodes CASSAEGGLGQPQHF.

The rearrangement uses TRBV7-3 and TRBJ1-1; no reliable D call. Germline CDR1 SGHTA, CDR2 FQGTGA. The V gene lost 1 base and the J gene lost 3 bases, with 6 bases spanning the gap. This CDR3 has 13 residues. The CDR3, as DNA: TGTGCCAGCAGCTTAAGTTGGGACACTGAAGCTTTCTTT. Protein sequence: CASSLSWDTEAFF.

The gene calls are TRBV18 and TRBJ1-2, with 7 bases matching TRBD1. V dropped 2 bases and J dropped 7; count of bases not matched to a gene: 13. Germline lookup yields CDR1 KGHSH and CDR2 LQKENI. The CDR3 spans 16 residues. CDR3: CASSPIGLGTEAGYTF. CDR3 coding DNA: TGTGCCAGCTCACCAATAGGCCTCGGGACAGAGGCTGGCTACACCTTC.

CDR3 amino acids: CASSKGDRGSYEQYF. The CDR3 region has the DNA TGTGCTAGTTCCAAAGGGGACAGAGGATCCTACGAGCAGTACTTC. V and J are TRBV12-5 and TRBJ2-7; 7 nucleotides match TRBD1. In germline, CDR1 is LGHNT, CDR2 FRNRAP. J lost 1 base, V lost 8 bases, and 11 bases had no gene match. The CDR3 extends over 15 amino acids.

This rearrangement joins TRBV5-1 to TRBJ1-1; D is ambiguous. Trimming cost V 0 bases and J 1 base, with 4 bases left between them. CDR3 length: 13 amino acids. Germline assignment: CDR1 SGHRS and CDR2 YFSETQ. DNA for the CDR3: TGCGCCAGCAGCTTGGAAGCGAACACTGAAGCTTTCTTT. This encodes CASSLEANTEAFF.

This chain links TRBV9 with TRBJ1-2, with D possibly TRBD1 on 5 matching bases. V shed 0 bases and J shed 2 bases, with 8 bases lying between them. The CDR3 length is 14 residues. CDR1 is SGDLS, CDR2 YYNGEE, per germline. In DNA, the CDR3 is TGTGCCAGCAGCGTAGAGCCAGGGAACTATGGCTACACCTTC. The encoded protein is CASSVEPGNYGYTF.

For this clone: The junction shows a germline mismatch at one end, possibly a read error. This chain joins TRBV7-7 and TRBJ1-3, with D possibly TRBD1 on 5 matching bases. Germline CDR1 is SSHAT and CDR2 is FNYEAQ (reference sequence). The CDR3 is made up of 15 amino acids. The CDR3 DNA reads as TGTGCTAGCAGCCCGGGACCTACCTCTGGAAACACCATATATTTT. Amino acid sequence: CASSPGPTSGNTIYF.

The chain couples TRBV6-1 to TRBJ1-1; D is ambiguous. The V and J ends lost 8 bases and 2 bases respectively, with 12 bases between them. The CDR3 extends over 13 amino acids. CDR1 is MNHNS and CDR2 is SASEGT in the germline V gene. CDR3 coding DNA: TGTGCCAGCTGGGGTAACAAAAACACTGAAGCTTTCTTT. It specifies CASWGNKNTEAFF.

The chain carries TRBV6-5 and TRBJ1-1, with 7 bases aligning to TRBD1. This CDR3 has 16 amino acids. Germline V lookup: CDR1 MNHEY, CDR2 SVGAGI. Trimming cost V 2 bases and J 5 bases; bases outside gene matches: 11. The CDR3 DNA reads as TGTGCCAGCAGTTACCCACAAGGCAGGGGGAATACTGAAGCTTTCTTT. Its translation is CASSYPQGRGNTEAFF.